Listed below are T cell receptor beta chains from one sample, sequenced in a study of technical replicates of blood from a handful of donors. Assay: immunoSEQ multiplex PCR; the TCRdb copy retains only in-frame clones and omits some. The repertoire holds about 100,000 clones, with approximately 94% as singletons. Sequences were obtained from T cells isolated from PBMCs. These receptors came from a human donor in good health. CDR3s include the opening cysteine and the closing phenylalanine or tryptophan. The D gene is left open where the match is weak. A row's size may be missing; if present it is once, few, many or a size class.

cdr3_aa cdr3_nt clone_size j_call d_call v_call
CASRTGGGGYTF TGCGCCAGCAGAACAGGGGGTGGTGGCTACACCTTC NA TRBJ1-2 TRBD1 TRBV5-1
CASSFPNEQFF TGTGCCAGCAGTTTTCCGAATGAGCAGTTCTTC NA TRBJ2-1 NA TRBV28
CASVQGNSNQPQHF TGTGCCAGCGTACAGGGAAATAGCAATCAGCCCCAGCATTTT NA TRBJ1-5 NA TRBV28
CAIRGQGSWTDTQYF TGTGCCATCAGGGGACAGGGGAGTTGGACAGATACGCAGTATTTT NA TRBJ2-3 TRBD1 TRBV10-3
CASTPLPEHIQYF TGTGCCAGCACCCCTCTCCCCGAGCATATTCAGTACTTC NA TRBJ2-4 NA TRBV2
CATTPTGYMNTEAFF TGTGCCACTACACCTACAGGATACATGAACACTGAAGCTTTCTTT NA TRBJ1-1 NA TRBV28
CASRGGGLGNQPQHF TGTGCCAGCAGAGGGGGGGGCTTGGGCAATCAGCCCCAGCATTTT NA TRBJ1-5 NA TRBV27
CASSPTRVDTEAFF TGTGCCAGCAGCCCAACCAGGGTAGACACTGAAGCTTTCTTT NA TRBJ1-1 NA TRBV7-9
CASSESSGGGEKLFF TGTGCCAGCAGTGAATCCTCAGGGGGCGGTGAAAAACTGTTTTTT few TRBJ1-4 TRBD1 TRBV6-1
CASSTGLAGVLPDEQYF TGCGCCAGCAGCACGGGACTAGCGGGAGTCTTGCCCGACGAGCAGTACTTC NA TRBJ2-7 TRBD2 TRBV5-1
CASSLRVPGASGRMGTDTQYF TGCGCCAGCAGCTTGAGGGTTCCCGGGGCTAGCGGGAGGATGGGAACAGATACGCAGTATTTT NA TRBJ2-3 TRBD2 TRBV5-1
CASSQDGAGGDEQYF TGCGCCAGCAGCCAAGATGGAGCGGGAGGGGACGAGCAGTACTTC once TRBJ2-7 TRBD2 TRBV4-1
CASSPADSYQPQHF TGTGCCAGCTCACCCGCGGATTCGTATCAGCCCCAGCATTTT NA TRBJ1-5 NA TRBV18
CASSFVAGVADTQYF TGTGCCAGCAGTTTTGTAGCGGGAGTCGCAGATACGCAGTATTTT NA TRBJ2-3 TRBD2 TRBV27
CASSVGQGQPQHF TGTGCCAGCAGCGTAGGACAGGGCCAGCCCCAGCATTTT NA TRBJ1-5 TRBD1 TRBV9
CASSLGLAGGPRETQYF TGTGCCAGCAGCTTAGGACTAGCGGGAGGGCCGAGGGAGACCCAGTACTTC NA TRBJ2-5 TRBD2 TRBV7-7
CASSRKPLAGVGEETQYF TGTGCCAGCAGCCGTAAACCGCTAGCGGGAGTCGGGGAAGAGACCCAGTACTTC NA TRBJ2-5 TRBD2 TRBV5-6
CASSFGQGAFPYEQYF TGTGCCAGCAGTTTCGGACAGGGGGCTTTCCCCTACGAGCAGTACTTC NA TRBJ2-7 TRBD1 TRBV6-5
CAWKQGPSTDTQYF TGTGCCTGGAAACAGGGGCCTAGCACAGATACGCAGTATTTT NA TRBJ2-3 TRBD1 TRBV30
CASSPTALAGGHNEQFF TGTGCCAGCAGCCCCACCGCCCTAGCGGGGGGTCACAATGAGCAGTTCTTC once TRBJ2-1 TRBD2 TRBV14
CATSTWTGAGAGELFF TGTGCCACCAGCACATGGACAGGGGCTGGGGCCGGGGAGCTGTTTTTT NA TRBJ2-2 TRBD1 TRBV15
CASSRSRGLIDAGELFF TGTGCCAGCAGCCGAAGCAGGGGGCTGATCGACGCCGGGGAGCTGTTTTTT NA TRBJ2-2 TRBD1 TRBV7-8
CASSRQGAVVASGGPRYEQYF TGTGCCAGTAGCCGTCAAGGAGCGGTGGTCGCTAGCGGGGGGCCCCGCTACGAGCAGTACTTC once TRBJ2-7 TRBD2 TRBV19
CAILQGGETLYNSPLHF TGTGCCATTTTACAGGGAGGGGAGACCCTCTATAATTCACCCCTCCACTTT NA TRBJ1-6 NA TRBV2
CASSLNSGLANEQFF TGTGCCAGCAGCCTAAACTCGGGACTAGCTAATGAGCAGTTCTTC NA TRBJ2-1 TRBD2 TRBV27
CASSPGGTEAFF TGTGCCAGCAGTCCGGGGGGAACTGAAGCTTTCTTT NA TRBJ1-1 NA TRBV6-6
CASSLDRAYGYTF TGTGCCAGCAGTTTGGACAGGGCCTATGGCTACACCTTC NA TRBJ1-2 TRBD1 TRBV28
CASSLASGNQETQYF TGTGCCAGCAGCTTAGCGTCAGGGAACCAAGAGACCCAGTACTTC NA TRBJ2-5 NA TRBV7-7